The present TCR beta chain was sequenced within a study of vaccination and CD4 T cells after COVID-19. The treatment was: roughly 11-day PBMC culture with coronavirus spike peptide pools or control peptides (ViraFEST assay). With peptide pools, ViraFEST first expanded antigen-specific T cells and afterwards sequenced their TCRs. With regard to this clonotype: Its specificity is not known.

Trimming stripped 4 bases from V and 0 bases from J, with 7 bases between. Germline-derived CDR1 and CDR2 are LGHDT and YNNKEL (reference sequence). The CDR3 consists of 14 residues. CD4+ T cells that had been cultured provided DNA sequenced with the Oncomine TCR Beta short-read assay. Genomic DNA was drawn out of CD4+ T cells grown in culture. TCRdb fed the PCR reads into MiXCR, producing one record per CDR3 protein. The sample has about 3,500 distinct CDR3 sequences, 16% seen once. Sequencing used CD4+ T cells from blood, cultured in vitro. The TCR was taken from a human donor who had recovered from COVID-19. The chain carries TRBV3-1 and TRBJ1-3; D remains ambiguous. CDR3 nucleotides: TGTGCCAGCAGCCGCGGCCCCTCTGGAAACACCATATATTTT. Its protein product is CASSRGPSGNTIYF.